Listed below are T cell receptor beta chains from one sample, sequenced in a study of cytomegalovirus exposure and HLA in healthy donors. Generated by immunoSEQ multiplex PCR, the TCRdb table keeps only in-frame clones and is missing some. The sample lists 130,000 to 150,000 clones, approximately 80% seen once, with about 2.9% in the top ten. The sample taken for sequencing was PBMCs. All receptors come from a female donor in good health and CMV-seronegative. Each CDR3 is given with its conserved first and last residue. The D gene is left open where the match is weak. Not all rows give a size; the values are once, few, many and, for expanded clones, a class.

CDR3 DNA: TGTGCCAGCAGTAAGAAAAACAGTTTTCTGGAAGAGACCCAGTACTTC
CDR3 protein: CASSKKNSFLEETQYF
V gene: TRBV11-2
CDR3 length: 16
clone size: -
J gene: TRBJ2-5
D gene: -

CDR3 DNA: TGTGCCAGCATGCCTAAGTGGCTAGCGGGGGGACCGAATGAGCAGTTCTTC
CDR3 protein: CASMPKWLAGGPNEQFF
V gene: TRBV28
CDR3 length: 17
clone size: -
J gene: TRBJ2-1
D gene: TRBD2

CDR3 DNA: TGTGCCAGCAGTGATCCAGAGAACACTGAAGCTTTCTTT
CDR3 protein: CASSDPENTEAFF
V gene: TRBV6-4
CDR3 length: 13
clone size: few
J gene: TRBJ1-1
D gene: -

CDR3 DNA: TGCGCCAGCAGCTTGGACGGGGGCTATGGCTACACCTTC
CDR3 protein: CASSLDGGYGYTF
V gene: TRBV5-1
CDR3 length: 13
clone size: -
J gene: TRBJ1-2
D gene: -

CDR3 DNA: TGTGCCAGCTCACTATCAGGACAGACTTACGAGCAGTACTTC
CDR3 protein: CASSLSGQTYEQYF
V gene: TRBV18
CDR3 length: 14
clone size: once
J gene: TRBJ2-7
D gene: -

CDR3 DNA: TGTGCCAGCAGCCCCGGGGAGGGGGGCTGGTATGGCTACACCTTC
CDR3 protein: CASSPGEGGWYGYTF
V gene: TRBV9
CDR3 length: 15
clone size: -
J gene: TRBJ1-2
D gene: -

CDR3 DNA: TGCGCCAGCAGCTTGCTTTCAGGGCCCCAAGAGACCCAGTACTTC
CDR3 protein: CASSLLSGPQETQYF
V gene: TRBV5-1
CDR3 length: 15
clone size: -
J gene: TRBJ2-5
D gene: -

CDR3 DNA: TGTGCCAGCAGTACTGCGGGCCGTAGCTATGGCTACACCTTC
CDR3 protein: CASSTAGRSYGYTF
V gene: TRBV27
CDR3 length: 14
clone size: once
J gene: TRBJ1-2
D gene: -

CDR3 DNA: TGTGCCAGCAGCCCGGAGGGACAGGAGTATGAAAAACTGTTTTTT
CDR3 protein: CASSPEGQEYEKLFF
V gene: TRBV11-2
CDR3 length: 15
clone size: -
J gene: TRBJ1-4
D gene: TRBD1

CDR3 DNA: TGCGCCAGCAGCCCGTCTTGGGGGAGGATCGGGGAGCTGTTTTTT
CDR3 protein: CASSPSWGRIGELFF
V gene: TRBV4-1
CDR3 length: 15
clone size: -
J gene: TRBJ2-2
D gene: -

CDR3 DNA: TGTGCCAGCACCTCGGGACATAGTAACTATGGCTACACCTTC
CDR3 protein: CASTSGHSNYGYTF
V gene: TRBV7-9
CDR3 length: 14
clone size: -
J gene: TRBJ1-2
D gene: -

CDR3 DNA: TGTGCCAGCAGTTTGCGGGGACAGGGGTATGGCTACACCTTC
CDR3 protein: CASSLRGQGYGYTF
V gene: TRBV27
CDR3 length: 14
clone size: -
J gene: TRBJ1-2
D gene: TRBD1

CDR3 DNA: TGTGCCAGCAGGAGGAGGGTGGCGAATATACAACCACCAGAGACAGGGACCCCAGAGACCCAGTACTTC
CDR3 protein: CASRRRVANIQPPETGTPETQYF
V gene: TRBV9
CDR3 length: 23
clone size: -
J gene: TRBJ2-5
D gene: -

CDR3 DNA: TGCAGCGTTAGGGGGTCTGGGGCCAACGTCCTGACTTTC
CDR3 protein: CSVRGSGANVLTF
V gene: TRBV29-1
CDR3 length: 13
clone size: -
J gene: TRBJ2-6
D gene: -

CDR3 DNA: TGTGCCAGCAGCTTAGCGGAGGAGTCGGAAAAACTGTTTTTT
CDR3 protein: CASSLAEESEKLFF
V gene: TRBV7-9
CDR3 length: 14
clone size: -
J gene: TRBJ1-4
D gene: -

CDR3 DNA: TGCGCCAGCAGCTTGGAGGGGGGGGGTGATGGCTACACCTTC
CDR3 protein: CASSLEGGGDGYTF
V gene: TRBV5-1
CDR3 length: 14
clone size: -
J gene: TRBJ1-2
D gene: -

CDR3 DNA: TGCGCCAGCAGCTTAGGGCTGGGACTAGCGGACATAGATACGCAGTATTTT
CDR3 protein: CASSLGLGLADIDTQYF
V gene: TRBV5-1
CDR3 length: 17
clone size: -
J gene: TRBJ2-3
D gene: TRBD2

CDR3 DNA: TGTGCCAGTAGTATCAATCTAGGGGGCGAGCAGTACTTC
CDR3 protein: CASSINLGGEQYF
V gene: TRBV19
CDR3 length: 13
clone size: -
J gene: TRBJ2-7
D gene: -

CDR3 DNA: TGTGCCAGCAGCTTAGAAGGGGCCCCCACAGATACGCAGTATTTT
CDR3 protein: CASSLEGAPTDTQYF
V gene: TRBV7-2
CDR3 length: 15
clone size: -
J gene: TRBJ2-3
D gene: -

CDR3 DNA: TGTGCCAGCAGACCTGGACAGGGTGCGATTCAGCCCCAGCATTTT
CDR3 protein: CASRPGQGAIQPQHF
V gene: TRBV27
CDR3 length: 15
clone size: -
J gene: TRBJ1-5
D gene: TRBD1

CDR3 DNA: TGTGCCAGCAGCGCAACTTTTGGTTCACCCCTCCACTTT
CDR3 protein: CASSATFGSPLHF
V gene: TRBV9
CDR3 length: 13
clone size: -
J gene: TRBJ1-6
D gene: -

CDR3 DNA: TGTGCCAGTAGTATAGCGGGGGGGGGTACAGATACGCAGTATTTT
CDR3 protein: CASSIAGGGTDTQYF
V gene: TRBV19
CDR3 length: 15
clone size: -
J gene: TRBJ2-3
D gene: TRBD2

CDR3 DNA: TGTGCCTCATCAAGGGGTACAATGGGGAATGAGCAGTTCTTC
CDR3 protein: CASSRGTMGNEQFF
V gene: TRBV27
CDR3 length: 14
clone size: -
J gene: TRBJ2-1
D gene: -

CDR3 DNA: TGTGCCAGCAGCGTTCGACAGGGGGCGGCGACCGGGGAGCTGTTTTTT
CDR3 protein: CASSVRQGAATGELFF
V gene: TRBV5-4
CDR3 length: 16
clone size: -
J gene: TRBJ2-2
D gene: TRBD1

CDR3 DNA: TGCGCCAGCAGCTTGGTGGGGGGAAATGAGCAGTTCTTC
CDR3 protein: CASSLVGGNEQFF
V gene: TRBV5-1
CDR3 length: 13
clone size: -
J gene: TRBJ2-1
D gene: -

CDR3 DNA: TGTGCCAGCCAGGCCCAACAGGGCTTGAAGAACAATCAGCCCCAGCATTTT
CDR3 protein: CASQAQQGLKNNQPQHF
V gene: TRBV28
CDR3 length: 17
clone size: -
J gene: TRBJ1-5
D gene: -

CDR3 DNA: TGTGCCAGCAGCTTAGCCCTATCGGCAGGGGTAGTGGATCAGCCCCAGCATTTT
CDR3 protein: CASSLALSAGVVDQPQHF
V gene: TRBV7-2
CDR3 length: 18
clone size: -
J gene: TRBJ1-5
D gene: -

CDR3 DNA: TGTGCCAGCAGTTACGGACAGGGGTGGAGCGAAAAACTGTTTTTT
CDR3 protein: CASSYGQGWSEKLFF
V gene: TRBV2
CDR3 length: 15
clone size: -
J gene: TRBJ1-4
D gene: TRBD1

CDR3 DNA: TGTGCCAGCAGTTCCCGGGACACCCCGATGGACGAGCAGTACTTC
CDR3 protein: CASSSRDTPMDEQYF
V gene: TRBV28
CDR3 length: 15
clone size: -
J gene: TRBJ2-7
D gene: -

CDR3 DNA: TGTGCCAGCAGCCCATACCGGACAGGGAACACCGGGGAGCTGTTTTTT
CDR3 protein: CASSPYRTGNTGELFF
V gene: TRBV7-3
CDR3 length: 16
clone size: -
J gene: TRBJ2-2
D gene: TRBD1

CDR3 DNA: TGTGCCAGCCATCAGTCAGGGCTGGGTCAGCCCCAGCATTTT
CDR3 protein: CASHQSGLGQPQHF
V gene: TRBV28
CDR3 length: 14
clone size: once
J gene: TRBJ1-5
D gene: -

CDR3 DNA: TGCGCCAGCAGCCAGATGGGACAGGGGCTTGGAAATAATTCACCCCTCCACTTT
CDR3 protein: CASSQMGQGLGNNSPLHF
V gene: TRBV5-1
CDR3 length: 18
clone size: -
J gene: TRBJ1-6
D gene: TRBD1

CDR3 DNA: TGTGCCAGCAGCCAAGCCTCAACTAATGAAAAACTGTTTTTT
CDR3 protein: CASSQASTNEKLFF
V gene: TRBV7-9
CDR3 length: 14
clone size: -
J gene: TRBJ1-4
D gene: -

CDR3 DNA: TGTGCCTGGAGGGCCTCGGGACAGCAACTTATTTCTGGCTACACCTTC
CDR3 protein: CAWRASGQQLISGYTF
V gene: TRBV30
CDR3 length: 16
clone size: -
J gene: TRBJ1-2
D gene: TRBD1

CDR3 DNA: TGTGCCAGCAGCCGCGGGGGGGGCAACGAGCAGTACTTC
CDR3 protein: CASSRGGGNEQYF
V gene: TRBV7-2
CDR3 length: 13
clone size: -
J gene: TRBJ2-7
D gene: TRBD2

CDR3 DNA: TGTGCCAGCAGCCCCCGGGACAGGAACACCGGGGAGCTGTTTTTT
CDR3 protein: CASSPRDRNTGELFF
V gene: TRBV7-9
CDR3 length: 15
clone size: -
J gene: TRBJ2-2
D gene: TRBD1

CDR3 DNA: TGTGCCAGCAGCCTCCGGGGTTCTGGGGCCAACGTCCTGACTTTC
CDR3 protein: CASSLRGSGANVLTF
V gene: TRBV4-2
CDR3 length: 15
clone size: -
J gene: TRBJ2-6
D gene: -

CDR3 DNA: TGCGCCAGCAGTCAGAGTGGGGGGGACACTGAAGCTTTCTTT
CDR3 protein: CASSQSGGDTEAFF
V gene: TRBV4-1
CDR3 length: 14
clone size: few
J gene: TRBJ1-1
D gene: -

CDR3 DNA: TGTGCCAGCAGCCTCCGGGACAGGAAGAAAGAGACCCAGTACTTC
CDR3 protein: CASSLRDRKKETQYF
V gene: TRBV7-9
CDR3 length: 15
clone size: -
J gene: TRBJ2-5
D gene: TRBD1

CDR3 DNA: TGTGCCAGCAGCGAATACGGACAGCCGGGCAGGTATGGCTACACCTTC
CDR3 protein: CASSEYGQPGRYGYTF
V gene: TRBV5-5
CDR3 length: 16
clone size: -
J gene: TRBJ1-2
D gene: -

CDR3 DNA: TGCGCCAGCAGCCCAGAGCGGACAGGGGGAAGGTACTATGGCTACACCTTC
CDR3 protein: CASSPERTGGRYYGYTF
V gene: TRBV4-1
CDR3 length: 17
clone size: few
J gene: TRBJ1-2
D gene: TRBD1

CDR3 DNA: TGTGCCAGCAGTTTGCCCAGTACGAACACCGGGGAGCTGTTTTTT
CDR3 protein: CASSLPSTNTGELFF
V gene: TRBV28
CDR3 length: 15
clone size: -
J gene: TRBJ2-2
D gene: -

CDR3 DNA: TGCAGCGCAGACAGCGGAAACACCATATATTTT
CDR3 protein: CSADSGNTIYF
V gene: TRBV29-1
CDR3 length: 11
clone size: -
J gene: TRBJ1-3
D gene: -

CDR3 DNA: TGCGCCAGCAGCCAAGATGAGGTTACCACTGCGGGCTACACCTTC
CDR3 protein: CASSQDEVTTAGYTF
V gene: TRBV4-3
CDR3 length: 15
clone size: once
J gene: TRBJ1-2
D gene: -

CDR3 DNA: TGTGCCAGCAGCTTGACACTCCGTACAGGGTATACTAACTATGGCTACACCTTC
CDR3 protein: CASSLTLRTGYTNYGYTF
V gene: TRBV5-5
CDR3 length: 18
clone size: few
J gene: TRBJ1-2
D gene: -